The 30 T cell receptor beta chains below come from one sample, sequenced in a study of shared clonotypes between healthy human individuals. Naive CD8 cells lacked CD45RO and underwent positive selection for CCR7, leaving out terminally differentiated effector memory CD45RA+ cells. Only in-frame clones appear in the TCRdb table, and some are missing; sequencing was by immunoSEQ multiplex PCR. The table records roughly 2.1 million clones, 90% to 95% of them present only once. Sequenced sample: naive CD8+ T cells from PBMCs. The receptors here all came from a young man in good health. Some clones in this sample may be carry-over from other donors' samples.

As DNA, the CDR3 is TGTGCCATCAGTGCCCCCGGACAAGCGGGCGAGCAGTACTTC. Encoded protein: CAISAPGQAGEQYF. The chain has TRBV10-3 and TRBJ2-7; a weak D match, TRBD2 (6 bases). The ends were cut back, 4 bases at V and 6 bases at J, with 16 bases in the middle. The CDR3 spans 14 residues. The germline V gene encodes CDR1 ENHRY and CDR2 SYGVKD.

The rearrangement uses TRBV4-3 and TRBJ2-2; TRBD2 matches at 13 bases. Per the germline V gene, CDR1 is LGHNA and CDR2 is YSLEER. The J segment lost 7 bases and the V segment lost 4 bases, leaving 6 bases of the junction unmatched. The CDR3 is made up of 16 amino acids. CDR3 sequence reads: CASSPGLAGYSGELFF. The CDR3 DNA reads as TGCGCCAGCAGCCCGGGACTAGCGGGGTACAGCGGGGAGCTGTTTTTT.

The V and J genes are TRBV2 and TRBJ2-7; 11 nucleotides match TRBD2. The V and J ends lost 6 bases and 2 bases, in that order; junction bases with no gene match: 15. The germline gives CDR1 SNHLY, CDR2 FYNNEI. The CDR3 runs 18 residues. The CDR3 coding sequence is TGTGCCAGCAGGGACGGGACTAGCGGACGTTCTAACCCCTACGAGCAGTACTTC. It codes for CASRDGTSGRSNPYEQYF.

CDR3 region: CASSSENYGYTF. CDR3 in DNA: TGTGCCAGCAGCTCGGAAAACTATGGCTACACCTTC. The chain uses TRBV5-4 and TRBJ1-2; no firm D call. The germline V and J ends were trimmed by 3 bases and 2 bases, with 5 bases remaining between them. This CDR3 contains 12 residues. CDR1 is SGHNT and CDR2 is YYREEE in the germline V gene (reference sequence).

Details on this clone: Other DNA sequences from this sample encode an identical CDR3 as well. The rearrangement uses TRBV27 and TRBJ2-7; D is uncertain. The CDR3 is 13 amino acids. Germline loops: CDR1 MNHEY, CDR2 SMNVEV (reference sequence). V was trimmed by 6 bases and J by 2 bases, leaving 11 bases between them. CDR3 residues: CASSPGQTYEQYF. The CDR3 coding sequence is TGTGCCAGCAGCCCCGGGCAGACCTACGAGCAGTACTTC.

This sequence joins TRBV29-1 and TRBJ1-2, with D perhaps TRBD1 (6 bases). The CDR3 runs 11 residues. Germline V CDR1 and CDR2: SQVTM, ANQGSEA. The V and J ends lost 8 bases and 6 bases respectively, with 13 bases between them. Here the CDR3 DNA reads TGCAGCTTGAGGGGGGAGGATGGCTACACCTTC. This encodes CSLRGEDGYTF.

The chain recombines TRBV19 with TRBJ2-7, with D possibly being TRBD1 or TRBD2 (5 bases each). Trimming cost V 3 bases and J 2 bases, with 14 bases left between them. The CDR3 length is 15 residues. Germline V lookup: CDR1 LNHDA, CDR2 SQIVND (reference sequence). Here the CDR3 DNA reads TGTGCCAGTAGTATGTCTCCGGGACCCCCCTACGAGCAGTACTTC. Translating it yields CASSMSPGPPYEQYF.

The chain combines TRBV2 with TRBJ2-7, with a possible D match to TRBD2 (5 bases). Germline CDR1 and CDR2: SNHLY and FYNNEI. V dropped 2 bases and J dropped 6 bases, with 17 bases sitting between them. The CDR3 extends over 15 amino acids. This chain's CDR3 is CASSERGSLVSEQYF. The CDR3 DNA follows: TGTGCCAGCAGTGAACGGGGTAGCCTCGTCAGCGAGCAGTACTTC.

The chain joins TRBV19 to TRBJ2-1; D possibly corresponds to TRBD1 (5 bases). The CDR3 has 14 amino acids. Germline assignment: CDR1 LNHDA and CDR2 SQIVND (reference sequence). V lost 7 bases and J lost 8, with 18 bases in between. The CDR3 spells CASTLWGLEDEQFF. In DNA form, the CDR3 reads TGTGCCAGTACCCTATGGGGCCTCGAGGATGAGCAGTTCTTC.

This clone was recorded a few times. Other DNA sequences within the sample encode an identical CDR3. The chain employs TRBV7-9 and TRBJ1-1; no definite D call. V was cut by 3 bases and J by 1 base, with 3 bases left in between. Germline-derived CDR1 and CDR2 are SEHNR and FQNEAQ (reference sequence). This CDR3 region has 12 residues. The CDR3 nucleotides are TGTGCCAGCAGCTTGGAGAACACTGAAGCTTTCTTT. Translated: CASSLENTEAFF.

V gene TRBV13 combines with J gene TRBJ2-5; D may be TRBD1 or TRBD2 (6 bases each). CDR1 is PRHDT and CDR2 is FYEKMQ in the germline V gene (reference sequence). V dropped 8 bases and J dropped 5 bases, with 18 bases sitting between them. The CDR3 covers 14 residues. CDR3 protein: CASSKGRRGETQYF. Here the CDR3 DNA reads TGTGCCAGCTCAAAGGGGAGGAGGGGGGAGACCCAGTACTTC.

A note on this clone: At the DNA level, this CDR3 is encoded by other sequences in the same sample as well. The gene calls are TRBV11-2 and TRBJ2-7; D gene unclear. Trimming stripped 1 base from V and 0 bases from J, with 7 bases between. Germline CDR1 reads SGHAT; CDR2 reads FQNNGV. The CDR3 consists of 14 residues. In nucleotides, the CDR3 is TGTGCCAGCAGCTTAGGAGGAGCCTCCTACGAGCAGTACTTC. This translates into CASSLGGASYEQYF.

The chain has TRBV7-3 and TRBJ2-7; no firm D call. Germline assignment: CDR1 SGHTA and CDR2 FQGTGA. V lost 5 bases to trimming and J lost 3 bases, with 20 bases between them. The CDR3 covers 16 residues. Written as DNA, the CDR3 is TGTGCCAGCAGCCAAGGTTCCGTTGGTAGCATCTACGAGCAGTACTTC. The encoded protein is CASSQGSVGSIYEQYF.

J is TRBJ1-2 and V is TRBV7-9; D might be TRBD1 (6 bases). CDR1 is SEHNR and CDR2 is FQNEAQ in the germline V gene (reference sequence). V lost 3 bases, J lost 2 bases, and 13 bases lay in between. This CDR3 is built from 15 residues. CDR3 residues: CASSFGARGNYGYTF. Written as DNA, the CDR3 is TGTGCCAGCAGCTTCGGAGCCAGGGGAAACTATGGCTACACCTTC. The complete variable domain, with remaining parts taken from reference TRBV7-9 and TRBJ1-2, reads DTGVSQNPRHKITKRGQNVTFRCDPISEHNRLYWYRQTLGQGPEFLTYFQNEAQLEKSRLLSDRFSAERPKGSFSTLEIQRTEQGDSAMYLCASSFGARGNYGYTFGSGTRLTVV.

This CDR3 is CASSLEMTSGMIGDEQFF. CDR3 sequence (DNA): TGCGCCAGCAGCTTGGAAATGACTAGCGGGATGATAGGGGATGAGCAGTTCTTC. The chain recombines TRBV5-1 with TRBJ2-1, with TRBD2 identical over 11 bases. The CDR3 is made up of 18 amino acids. V trimming: 0 bases; J trimming: 8 bases; junction bases outside the gene matches: 13. Per the germline V gene, CDR1 is SGHRS and CDR2 is YFSETQ. Combining the CDR3 with reference TRBV5-1 and TRBJ2-1 gives the whole variable domain KAGVTQTPRYLIKTRGQQVTLSCSPISGHRSVSWYQQTPGQGLQFLFEYFSETQRNKGNFPGRFSGRQFSNSRSEMNVSTLELGDSALYLCASSLEMTSGMIGDEQFFGPGTRLTVL.

This clone was seen a single time. The rearrangement joins TRBV6-5 to TRBJ1-5; a possible D gene is TRBD1 (5 bases). V shed 6 bases and J shed 0 bases, with 12 bases lying between them. Germline CDR1 MNHEY, CDR2 SVGAGI. The CDR3 spans 15 residues. CDR3 residues: CASSQGHYSNQPQHF. CDR3 DNA sequence: TGTGCCAGCAGCCAAGGACACTATAGCAATCAGCCCCAGCATTTT.

With regard to this clone: Other DNA sequences from this sample encode an identical CDR3 as well. This sequence joins TRBV29-1 and TRBJ2-1; D is ambiguous. Trimming pared 4 bases from V and 6 bases from J, leaving 4 bases between. Germline CDR1 reads SQVTM; CDR2 reads ANQGSEA. This CDR3 comprises 10 residues. The DNA for the CDR3 is TGCAGCGTTGGCCTCAATGAGCAGTTCTTC. This encodes CSVGLNEQFF.

Written as DNA, the CDR3 is TGTGCCAGCAGGGGAGAGAGTCAAGAGACCCAGTACTTC. It yields the protein CASRGESQETQYF. The chain couples TRBV2 to TRBJ2-5; the D gene is possibly TRBD2 (5 bases). Germline CDR1 is SNHLY and CDR2 is FYNNEI. V lost 6 bases, J lost 2 bases, and 10 bases lay in between. This CDR3 spans 13 amino acids.

The V call is TRBV6-5, the J call TRBJ1-2; unclear D gene. The CDR3 spans 15 residues. Germline V gene lookup returns CDR1 MNHEY and CDR2 SVGAGI. V dropped 11 bases and J dropped 0 bases, with 19 bases sitting between them. This chain's CDR3 is CAGTTYLGSNYGYTF. The CDR3, as DNA: TGTGCCGGCACTACTTATCTCGGGTCTAACTATGGCTACACCTTC.

This clone has more than one count but fewer than ten. The rearrangement joins TRBV7-9 to TRBJ1-1; TRBD1 is a possible D gene (5 bases). Looked up from germline, CDR1 is SEHNR and CDR2 is FQNEAQ (reference sequence). This CDR3 comprises 14 residues. V was pared by 3 bases and J by 1 base, with 9 bases between. CDR3 protein: CASSFIQANTEAFF. The DNA for the CDR3 is TGTGCCAGCAGCTTCATACAGGCGAACACTGAAGCTTTCTTT.

This chain links TRBV4-1 with TRBJ2-1; tentatively, D is TRBD2 (6 bases). CDR3 size: 16 residues. The V end was cut by 2 bases, the J end by 0 bases, with 11 bases between. Per the germline V gene, CDR1 is MGHRA and CDR2 is YSYEKL. The CDR3 DNA reads as TGCGCCAGCAGCCAAATAGCGGAAAGCTCCTACAATGAGCAGTTCTTC. Its protein is CASSQIAESSYNEQFF.

This clone was seen a single time. The rearrangement links TRBV9 to TRBJ2-3; 8 positions agree with TRBD2. CDR1 SGDLS and CDR2 YYNGEE come from the germline V gene. V lost 3 bases, J lost 2 bases, and 5 bases stayed unmatched. This CDR3 spans 15 amino acids. The CDR3 coding sequence is TGTGCCAGCAGCGAAGGACTAGCAGACACAGATACGCAGTATTTT. Protein sequence: CASSEGLADTDTQYF.

The chain joins TRBV7-9 to TRBJ1-4; no firm D call. Germline CDR1 reads SEHNR; CDR2 reads FQNEAQ (reference sequence). Trimming cost V 5 bases and J 3 bases, with 13 bases left between them. This CDR3 spans 15 amino acids. CDR3 sequence: CASSPPPMPNEKLFF. In DNA, the CDR3 is TGTGCCAGCAGCCCGCCACCCATGCCTAATGAAAAACTGTTTTTT. Looking up the rest from reference TRBV7-9 and TRBJ1-4 gives the full variable domain: DTGVSQNPRHKITKRGQNVTFRCDPISEHNRLYWYRQTLGQGPEFLTYFQNEAQLEKSRLLSDRFSAERPKGSFSTLEIQRTEQGDSAMYLCASSPPPMPNEKLFFGSGTQLSVL.

The chain carries TRBV15 and TRBJ1-5; D unresolved. The germline V gene encodes CDR1 LNHNV and CDR2 YYDKDF (reference sequence). Trimming stripped 5 bases from V and 0 bases from J, with 14 bases between. The CDR3 runs to 16 residues. The DNA of the CDR3 is TGTGCCACCAGCCCCTGGGGTGACAATAGCAATCAGCCCCAGCATTTT. It is translated as CATSPWGDNSNQPQHF.

This clone was seen once. V is TRBV27 and J is TRBJ2-7; D is uncertain. The ends were cut back, 2 bases at V and 3 bases at J, with 8 bases in the middle. The CDR3 is 13 residues long. Germline CDR1 is MNHEY and CDR2 is SMNVEV (reference sequence). CDR3: CASSLHALYEQYF. CDR3 nucleotides: TGTGCCAGCAGTTTACATGCCCTCTACGAGCAGTACTTC.

This chain connects TRBV7-8 to TRBJ2-4; the D gene is possibly TRBD2 (5 bases). The CDR3 runs 13 residues. Germline loops: CDR1 SGHVS, CDR2 FQNEAQ. V lost 5 bases, J lost 0 bases, and 5 bases lay in between. CDR3 sequence reads: CASSGLAKNIQYF. CDR3 nucleotides: TGTGCCAGCAGCGGACTAGCCAAAAACATTCAGTACTTC.

The chain's CDR3 is CASSLRGTLYGYTF. CDR3 sequence (DNA): TGTGCCAGCAGCTTAAGAGGGACCTTGTATGGCTACACCTTC. J is TRBJ1-2 and V is TRBV7-3, with D maybe TRBD1 (5 bases). The length of the CDR3 is 14 residues. V lost 1 base and J 5 bases, leaving 11 bases between the germline ends. CDR1 SGHTA and CDR2 FQGTGA come from the germline V gene.

The chain joins TRBV2 to TRBJ1-5; 11 bases line up with TRBD1. The CDR3 runs to 16 residues. Trimming took 6 bases from V and 6 from J; bases not matched to a gene: 10. CDR1 is SNHLY, CDR2 FYNNEI, per germline. The CDR3 here is CASRREDRGQGQPQHF. CDR3 nucleotide sequence: TGTGCCAGCAGGAGGGAGGACAGGGGGCAGGGTCAGCCCCAGCATTTT.

The rearrangement uses TRBV5-6 and TRBJ1-2; D unclear. The CDR3 has 13 residues. Trimming cost V 4 bases and J 8 bases, with 15 bases left between them. The germline gives CDR1 SGHDT, CDR2 YYEEEE. CDR3 sequence: CASSLGVKRGYTF. CDR3 DNA sequence: TGTGCCAGCAGCCTTGGGGTGAAGAGGGGCTACACCTTC.

The V and J genes are TRBV9 and TRBJ2-5, with D perhaps given as TRBD1 or TRBD2 (5 bases each). The CDR3 contains 17 residues. Germline CDR1 and CDR2: SGDLS and YYNGEE. Trimming cost V 0 bases and J 3 bases, with 18 bases left between them. The CDR3 nucleotides read TGTGCCAGCAGCGTAGTCGCGAGGCCGGGACCAAAAGAGACCCAGTACTTC. Its translation is CASSVVARPGPKETQYF. The whole variable domain, filled in from reference TRBV9 and TRBJ2-5, reads DSGVTQTPKHLITATGQRVTLRCSPRSGDLSVYWYQQSLDQGLQFLIQYYNGEERAKGNILERFSAQQFPDLHSELNLSSLELGDSALYFCASSVVARPGPKETQYFGPGTRLLVL.